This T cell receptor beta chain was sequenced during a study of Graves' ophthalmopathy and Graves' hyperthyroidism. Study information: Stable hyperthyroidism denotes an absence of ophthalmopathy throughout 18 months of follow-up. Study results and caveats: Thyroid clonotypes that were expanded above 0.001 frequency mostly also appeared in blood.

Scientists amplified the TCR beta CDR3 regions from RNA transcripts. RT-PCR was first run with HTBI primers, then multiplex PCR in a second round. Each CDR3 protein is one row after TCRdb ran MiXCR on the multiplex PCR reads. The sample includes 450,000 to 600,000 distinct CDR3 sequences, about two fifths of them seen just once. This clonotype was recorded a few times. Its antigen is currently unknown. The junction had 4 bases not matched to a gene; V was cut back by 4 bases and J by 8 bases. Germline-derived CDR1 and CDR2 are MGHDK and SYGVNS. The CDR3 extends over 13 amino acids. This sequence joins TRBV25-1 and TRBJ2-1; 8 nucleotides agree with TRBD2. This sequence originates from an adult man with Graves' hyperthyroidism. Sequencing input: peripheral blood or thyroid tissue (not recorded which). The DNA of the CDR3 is TGTGCCAGCAGTGGGACTAGCCTCGATGAGCAGTTCTTC. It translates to CASSGTSLDEQFF.